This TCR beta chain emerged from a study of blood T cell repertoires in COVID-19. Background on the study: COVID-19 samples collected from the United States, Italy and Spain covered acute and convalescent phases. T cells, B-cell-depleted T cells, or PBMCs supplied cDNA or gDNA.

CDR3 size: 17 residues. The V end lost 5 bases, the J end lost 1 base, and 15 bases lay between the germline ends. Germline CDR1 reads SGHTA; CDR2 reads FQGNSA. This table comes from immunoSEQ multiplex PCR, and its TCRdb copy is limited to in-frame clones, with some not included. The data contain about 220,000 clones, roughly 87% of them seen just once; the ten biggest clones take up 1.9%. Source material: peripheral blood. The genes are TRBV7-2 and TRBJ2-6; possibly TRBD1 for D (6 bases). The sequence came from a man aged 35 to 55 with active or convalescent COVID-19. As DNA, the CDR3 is TGTGCCAGCAGCCCGAGGGCAGGGGCATCTGGGGCCAACGTCCTGACTTTC. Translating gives CASSPRAGASGANVLTF.